By share, the clone carrying this T cell receptor beta chain ranks as large. TCRdb's copy holds only in-frame clones and misses some; the assay was immunoSEQ multiplex PCR. The sample yields under 2,000 clones, 76% seen once. Germline V gives CDR1 GTSNPN, CDR2 SVGIG (reference sequence). V was shortened by 3 bases and J by 3 bases, with 9 bases between the two germline ends. The length of the CDR3 is 13 residues. The data were obtained in a study of tissue T cells after allogeneic stem cell transplantation. J is TRBJ1-5 and V is TRBV30; weak D call: TRBD1 (6 bases). The sequence came from a male patient aged 35 to 70 with steroid-refractory graft-versus-host disease after an allogeneic stem cell transplant. Some T cells may be the graft donor's. The sample in question was colon tissue, obtained at autopsy. Here the CDR3 DNA reads TGTGCCTGGAGCGCAGGGGACAATCAGCCCCAGCATTTT. Its translation: CAWSAGDNQPQHF.